This TCR beta chain was recorded in a study of blood T cell repertoires in COVID-19. As for the study in general: Nucleic acid was either cDNA or gDNA, and it came from T cells, B-cell-depleted T cells, or PBMCs.

This CDR3 region has 15 residues. Trimming removed 7 bases at V and 6 bases at J, with 21 bases between. The germline gives CDR1 MNHNY, CDR2 SVGAGI (reference sequence). One Seattle source followed patients from active infection through their disease course. This clone came up many times. Generated by immunoSEQ multiplex PCR, the TCRdb table keeps only in-frame clones and is missing some. The data contain around 400,000 clones, about 87% of them seen just once; the ten biggest clones take up 2.3%. The TCR comes from an older woman with COVID-19, enrolled during active disease. The chain carries TRBV6-6 and TRBJ1-1; a weak D match, TRBD1 (6 bases). The sequencing input was peripheral blood. This CDR3 is CASTFRTEGAPEAFF. The CDR3 nucleotides are TGTGCCAGCACCTTTCGGACAGAAGGGGCCCCTGAAGCTTTCTTT.